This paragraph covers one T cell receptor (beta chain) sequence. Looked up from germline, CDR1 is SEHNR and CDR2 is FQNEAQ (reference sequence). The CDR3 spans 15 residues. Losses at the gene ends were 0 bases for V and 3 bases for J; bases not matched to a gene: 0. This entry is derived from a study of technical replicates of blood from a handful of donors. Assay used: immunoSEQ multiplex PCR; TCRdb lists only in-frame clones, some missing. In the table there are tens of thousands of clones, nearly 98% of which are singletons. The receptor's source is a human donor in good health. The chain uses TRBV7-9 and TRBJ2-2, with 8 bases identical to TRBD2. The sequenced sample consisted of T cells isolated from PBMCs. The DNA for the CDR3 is TGTGCCAGCAGCTTAGCTAGCGGGGACACCGGGGAGCTGTTTTTT. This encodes CASSLASGDTGELFF.